This T cell receptor beta chain was profiled in a study of technical replicates of blood from a handful of donors (dated by TCRdb to the late 2010s). To note about this clone: This receptor's antigen is unknown. No base qualities exist here, and no much larger clone lies one base off it.

The library came from the immunoSEQ multiplex PCR assay. TCRdb took over this immuneACCESS table, retaining in-frame rearrangements with V and J assigned. Such tables are incomplete; in checked studies, under half of the missing clones stem from an unresolved V gene, and the remainder is unexplained. This sample has fewer than 100,000 clones in its table, and about 90% of those were observed once. Approximately 0.27% of the sample belongs to the ten largest clones. The specimen sequenced was T cells isolated from PBMCs. The sequence came from a human donor in good health.

The DNA sequence is TGTGCCAGCAGCTCGCCATCGGGATATCCTTACGAGCAGTACTTC. This translates into CASSSPSGYPYEQYF. Rearrangement joined TRBV5-4 to TRBJ2-7; a tentative D match to TRBD2 spans 5 bases. CDR1 and CDR2, per the germline V gene (reference sequence), are SGHNT and YYREEE. At the junction V is shortened by 3 bases and J by 4 bases, with 17 bases in between. The CDR3, cysteine through phenylalanine, is 15 amino acids long. CDR3 DNA only is kept here, 45 bases in frame from base 1.